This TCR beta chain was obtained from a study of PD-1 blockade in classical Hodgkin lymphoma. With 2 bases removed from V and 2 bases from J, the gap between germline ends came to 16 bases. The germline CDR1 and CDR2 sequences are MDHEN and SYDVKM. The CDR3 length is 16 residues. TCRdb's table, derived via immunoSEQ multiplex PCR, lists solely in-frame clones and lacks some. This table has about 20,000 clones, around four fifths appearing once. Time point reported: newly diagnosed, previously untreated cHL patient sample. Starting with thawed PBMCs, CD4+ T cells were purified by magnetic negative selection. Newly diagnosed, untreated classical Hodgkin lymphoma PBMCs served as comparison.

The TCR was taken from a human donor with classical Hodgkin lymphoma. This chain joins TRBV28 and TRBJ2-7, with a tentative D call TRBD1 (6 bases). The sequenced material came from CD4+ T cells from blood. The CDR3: CASSLPRDTPTYEQYF. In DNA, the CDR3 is TGTGCCAGCAGTTTACCCCGGGACACCCCAACCTACGAGCAGTACTTC.